This T cell receptor (beta chain) was obtained from a study of shared clonotypes between healthy human individuals. General study findings and limits: The four-donor shared clonotypes exceeded non-shared clonotypes in generation probability, with non-shared ones scoring lower. Only blood was sampled; tissue repertoires likely differ.

The CDR3 sequence is 15 residues long. The germline gives CDR1 SGHDN, CDR2 FVKESK. The V gene end was trimmed by 5 bases and the J gene end by 4 bases; junction bases not matched to a gene: 9. The method was immunoSEQ multiplex PCR; TCRdb's version includes in-frame clones alone and lacks a portion of them. This repertoire shows fewer than 3 million clones, less than 95% found once; its top ten account for about 0.41%. Worth noting for this clone: What it binds is unknown.

Donors were Caucasian adults residing in Nashville, Tennessee, USA. Splitting the CD4+ cells yielded a CD45RA+ naive subset and a CD45RA-negative memory subset. The J gene is TRBJ2-7, the V gene TRBV14; 9 nucleotides line up with TRBD2. The source material was naive CD4+ T cells from PBMCs. Subset defined: CD45RA+ positively selected. The receptor's source is a man younger than 30 in good health. Some clones in this sample may be carry-over from other donors' samples. CDR3 residues: CASSDIAGAGYEQYF. CDR3 in DNA: TGTGCCAGCAGCGACATAGCGGGAGCCGGTTACGAGCAGTACTTC.